The 28 T cell receptor beta chains in this list originate from one sample, sequenced in a study of identical twins. TCRdb re-called the 5' RACE reads through MiXCR, storing one row per CDR3 protein. The table records about 470,000 distinct CDR3 sequences, approximately 24% of them present only once. These data were likewise used in another study, on T cells expressing NK-cell markers.

Specimen: CD4+ T cells sorted from blood. These receptors were taken from a woman between 18 and 29 years old in good health.

This clonotype was counted between two and nine times. Here the CDR3 DNA reads TGCAGCGTACTGACCGGGACCACTACAATGAGGGAGCAGTTCTTC. Its protein is CSVLTGTTTMREQFF. This chain connects TRBV29-1 to TRBJ2-1; TRBD1 or TRBD2 may be the D gene (5 bases each). Germline values: CDR1 SQVTM, CDR2 ANQGSEA. The CDR3 sequence is 15 residues long. V lost 6 bases and J 10 bases, leaving 25 bases between the germline ends.

A few counts support this clonotype. The chain links TRBV20-1 to TRBJ2-1, with D possibly being TRBD2 (6 bases). In germline, CDR1 is DFQATT, CDR2 SNEGSKA (reference sequence). The CDR3 length is 15 residues. Trimming took 5 bases from V and 12 from J, leaving 26 bases between them. The CDR3 spells CSARKTGTAGRRQFF. The CDR3 DNA follows: TGCAGTGCTCGAAAAACCGGGACTGCTGGACGGAGGCAGTTCTTC.

The rearrangement joins TRBV6-2 or TRBV6-3 to TRBJ2-5; 9 bases agree with TRBD1. Germline V lookup: CDR1 MNHEY, CDR2 SVGEGT. V was pared by 6 bases and J by 3 bases, with 8 bases of the junction left unmatched. The CDR3 spans 15 residues. CDR3 sequence (DNA): TGTGCCAGCAGGAGACCGGGACAGGGTAAAGAGACCCAGTACTTC. Translating it yields CASRRPGQGKETQYF.

This clonotype was recorded many times. V is TRBV4-2 and J is TRBJ1-1; D call uncertain. The ends were cut back, 5 bases at V and 1 base at J, with 14 bases in the middle. Germline CDR1 reads LGHNA; CDR2 reads YNFKEQ. The CDR3 covers 15 residues. CDR3 residues: CASSARLISNTEAFF. DNA of the CDR3: TGTGCCAGCAGCGCCAGACTTATTTCGAACACTGAAGCTTTCTTT.

The chain is built from TRBV20-1 and TRBJ2-1; possibly TRBD2 for D (6 bases). Trimming left V 6 bases short and J 4 bases short, with 13 bases between. Looked up from germline, CDR1 is DFQATT and CDR2 is SNEGSKA (reference sequence). The CDR3 runs 13 residues. The CDR3 DNA reads TGCAGTGCCGGACTAAACATTTACAATGAGCAGTTCTTC. Translation: CSAGLNIYNEQFF.

This clonotype appeared a few times. This chain connects TRBV5-6 to TRBJ2-3; TRBD2 matches 11 bases. Per the germline V gene, CDR1 is SGHDT and CDR2 is YYEEEE. With V trimmed by 4 bases and J by 4 bases, 8 bases remained unmatched. The CDR3 runs 16 residues. This CDR3 is CASSQIAGGVSDTQYF. DNA for the CDR3: TGTGCCAGCAGCCAAATAGCGGGAGGGGTCTCAGATACGCAGTATTTT.

This clonotype has only a few counts. The chain has TRBV12-3 or TRBV12-4 and TRBJ2-3; D is perhaps TRBD2 (6 bases). This CDR3 is built from 16 residues. V shed 2 bases and J shed 3 bases, with 15 bases lying between them. In nucleotides, the CDR3 is TGTGCCAGCAGTTTAAGTCCGCGGGGCGAAACAGATACGCAGTATTTT. As protein: CASSLSPRGETDTQYF.

The sample holds a few counts of this clonotype. This chain joins TRBV20-1 and TRBJ2-4; a weak D match, TRBD2 (5 bases). The CDR3 loop spans 17 amino acids. The germline V gene has CDR1 DFQATT and CDR2 SNEGSKA (reference sequence). The V gene lost 1 base and the J gene lost 1 base, with 17 bases spanning the gap. CDR3 sequence: CSARGVRGWNAKNIQYF. The CDR3 coding sequence is TGCAGTGCTAGAGGTGTTAGAGGGTGGAATGCCAAAAACATTCAGTACTTC.

A few counts support this clonotype. This chain uses TRBV12-3 or TRBV12-4 with TRBJ2-1, with D perhaps given as TRBD1 or TRBD2 (5 bases each). V was trimmed by 4 bases and J by 2 bases, leaving 12 bases between them. CDR3 length: 15 amino acids. CDR3 sequence (DNA): TGTGCCAGCAGTTATGGGACCTCCACCTACAATGAGCAGTTCTTC. It translates to CASSYGTSTYNEQFF.

The sample holds a few counts of this clonotype. CDR3 amino acids: CSVDVATTGELFF. CDR3 in DNA: TGCAGCGTTGATGTCGCTACCACCGGGGAGCTGTTTTTT. V usage is TRBV29-1 and J usage is TRBJ2-2; no reliable D call. Germline-derived CDR1 and CDR2 are SQVTM and ANQGSEA. This CDR3 contains 13 residues. Trimming cost V 3 bases and J 4 bases, with 9 bases left between them.

To note about this clonotype: One end of the junction fails to match germline, which may point to a read error. This chain connects TRBV20-1 to TRBJ2-1; 7 bases align to TRBD2. Germline V gene sequence: CDR1 DFQATT, CDR2 SNEGSKA (reference sequence). The CDR3 has 16 amino acids. The CDR3 protein is CCALTTGGGRAGEQFF. The CDR3 DNA sequence: TGCTGTGCTCTAACCACGGGCGGGGGTCGGGCGGGAGAGCAGTTCTTC.

This clonotype was found a few times. The chain carries TRBV5-8 and TRBJ2-7; D gene unclear. Trimming removed 7 bases at V and 4 bases at J, with 9 bases between. Germline CDR1 SGHTS, CDR2 YDEGEE. There are 11 residues in the CDR3. CDR3 nucleotide sequence: TGTGCCAGCCGATTGACTTACGAGCAGTACTTC. Encoded protein: CASRLTYEQYF.

This chain joins TRBV5-1 and TRBJ2-3; D is perhaps TRBD2 (5 bases). The CDR3 runs to 18 residues. Germline values: CDR1 SGHRS, CDR2 YFSETQ. Trimming removed 3 bases at V and 3 bases at J, with 23 bases between. Here the CDR3 DNA reads TGCGCCAGCAGCTCATCCCCTCAGACTATTGGTGGGACAGATACGCAGTATTTT. The encoded protein is CASSSSPQTIGGTDTQYF. The whole variable domain, filled in from reference TRBV5-1 and TRBJ2-3, reads KAGVTQTPRYLIKTRGQQVTLSCSPISGHRSVSWYQQTPGQGLQFLFEYFSETQRNKGNFPGRFSGRQFSNSRSEMNVSTLELGDSALYLCASSSSPQTIGGTDTQYFGPGTRLTVL.

The chain uses TRBV9 and TRBJ2-1, with TRBD2 as a possible D gene (6 bases). With 3 bases removed from V and 3 bases from J, the gap between germline ends came to 13 bases. Germline CDR1 SGDLS, CDR2 YYNGEE. This CDR3 is 15 amino acids long. The CDR3 reads CASSASLANYNEQFF. In nucleotides, the CDR3 is TGTGCCAGCAGCGCCTCTCTAGCGAACTACAATGAGCAGTTCTTC.

The rearrangement uses TRBV10-3 and TRBJ2-5, with D uncertain. Trimming cost V 2 bases and J 5 bases, with 12 bases left between them. The CDR3 loop spans 14 amino acids. Germline V gene lookup returns CDR1 ENHRY and CDR2 SYGVKD. The CDR3 protein is CAISEIDRRETQYF. The CDR3 DNA is TGTGCCATCAGTGAGATAGATAGAAGGGAGACCCAGTACTTC.

The CDR3 nucleotides are TGTGCCAGCAGTGTCGCAGGGGGCGCGGGCACTGAAGCTTTCTTT. It encodes CASSVAGGAGTEAFF. This rearrangement joins TRBV25-1 to TRBJ1-1; TRBD1 aligns across 8 bases. Germline assignment: CDR1 MGHDK and CDR2 SYGVNS. The CDR3 spans 15 residues. Germline trimming cut 4 bases from V and 4 bases from J; bases unmatched to any gene: 8.

This rearrangement joins TRBV12-3 or TRBV12-4 to TRBJ2-3; 8 nucleotides line up with TRBD2. The CDR3 loop spans 20 amino acids. V shed 6 bases and J 3 bases; nucleotides not matched to a gene: 23. The CDR3 DNA is TGTGCCAGCAGCCCCCGAGCTAGCGGGCCAAACACGAGGATAACAGATACGCAGTATTTT. It is translated as CASSPRASGPNTRITDTQYF.

This clonotype was picked up a small number of times. The chain is built from TRBV9 and TRBJ2-3, with 15 bases lining up with TRBD2. This CDR3 is built from 18 residues. V was pared by 3 bases and J by 5 bases, with 10 bases of the junction left unmatched. Germline V CDR1 and CDR2: SGDLS, YYNGEE. In DNA form, the CDR3 reads TGTGCCAGCAGCGCCTCCGGACTAGCGGGGGGGCCGGGAGATACGCAGTATTTT. This gives the protein CASSASGLAGGPGDTQYF.

This clonotype occurred a few times. CDR3 sequence (DNA): TGTGCCTGGACCCTCCCAGCGGGAGAGCAGTACTTC. This sequence encodes CAWTLPAGEQYF. The V call is TRBV30, the J call TRBJ2-7; 7 bases match TRBD2. The length of the CDR3 is 12 residues. Germline V CDR1 and CDR2: GTSNPN, SVGIG (reference sequence). J gave up 7 bases and V 4 bases, and 7 bases lay outside the gene matches.

This clonotype was detected a few times. This CDR3 reads CATAYRETGGNEQFF. DNA of the CDR3: TGTGCCACCGCCTACCGGGAAACGGGGGGCAATGAGCAGTTCTTC. The chain uses TRBV7-8 and TRBJ2-1; 7 bases align to TRBD2. Germline loops: CDR1 SGHVS, CDR2 FQNEAQ. This CDR3 contains 15 residues. With V trimmed by 10 bases and J by 6 bases, 15 bases remained unmatched.

This clonotype has a handful of counts. This chain joins TRBV20-1 and TRBJ2-3; D unresolved. V lost 5 bases, J lost 7 bases, and 10 bases lay in between. This CDR3 comprises 11 residues. Germline CDR1 and CDR2: DFQATT and SNEGSKA (reference sequence). For the CDR3, the DNA is TGCAGTGCTCCCAATGGGTATACGCAGTATTTT. This encodes CSAPNGYTQYF.

The chain has TRBV9 and TRBJ2-7; D gene ambiguous. Germline-derived CDR1 and CDR2 are SGDLS and YYNGEE. The CDR3 length is 15 residues. Trimming cost V 4 bases and J 2 bases, with 16 bases left between them. The CDR3 DNA reads as TGTGCCAGCAGCCCCCGGCAGGCAGGACCCTACGAGCAGTACTTC. Translation: CASSPRQAGPYEQYF.

This clonotype was picked up many times. J is TRBJ2-3 and V is TRBV7-2, with unresolved D. The CDR3 is 13 amino acids. V was trimmed by 4 bases and J by 6 bases, leaving 11 bases between them. CDR1 SGHTA and CDR2 FQGNSA come from the germline V gene. The CDR3 sequence is CASSYSLRDTQYF. DNA for the CDR3: TGTGCCAGCAGCTACAGCCTTCGGGATACGCAGTATTTT.

V usage is TRBV9 and J usage is TRBJ2-6; tentative D call: TRBD2 (5 bases). Deletions cut 0 bases from V and 0 bases from J, with 7 bases between. CDR3 length equals 16 residues. Germline V gene sequence: CDR1 SGDLS, CDR2 YYNGEE. The CDR3 DNA is TGTGCCAGCAGCGTAGCGGGGAACTCTGGGGCCAACGTCCTGACTTTC. Translated, it gives CASSVAGNSGANVLTF.

The chain is built from TRBV6-2 or TRBV6-3 and TRBJ2-2; 10 bases are a match to TRBD1. Germline V gene sequence: CDR1 MNHEY, CDR2 SVGEGT. The length of the CDR3 is 13 residues. V gave up 2 bases and J gave up 14 bases; unmatched junction bases: 5. CDR3: CASSYGTGARLFF. The CDR3 DNA reads TGTGCCAGCAGTTACGGGACAGGGGCGCGCCTGTTTTTT.

The chain couples TRBV20-1 to TRBJ2-4; no definite D call. CDR1 is DFQATT and CDR2 is SNEGSKA in the germline V gene (reference sequence). The length of the CDR3 is 13 residues. V lost 1 base and J 7 bases, leaving 11 bases between the germline ends. CDR3 loop: CSARGASRNIQYF. CDR3 coding DNA: TGCAGTGCTAGAGGGGCCAGCCGCAACATTCAGTACTTC.

This chain joins TRBV6-1 and TRBJ2-4, with a possible D match to TRBD2 (5 bases). Germline V gene lookup returns CDR1 MNHNS and CDR2 SASEGT. This CDR3 has 13 residues. V lost 7 bases and J lost 1, with 8 bases in between. Here the CDR3 DNA reads TGTGCCAGCACCGGGGATGCCAAAAACATTCAGTACTTC. It specifies CASTGDAKNIQYF.

The chain employs TRBV6-5 and TRBJ1-2; D gene unclear. Germline V gene lookup returns CDR1 MNHEY and CDR2 SVGAGI. Trimming took 4 bases from V and 7 from J, leaving 22 bases between them. The CDR3 is 16 residues long. The chain's CDR3 is CASSFLSREGGSGYTF. The CDR3 nucleotides are TGTGCCAGCAGTTTCCTATCGAGGGAGGGCGGCAGTGGCTACACCTTC.